The next 23 T cell receptor beta chains were all read from a single sample in a study of blood T cells in healthy people across ages. Through a sample-barcoded 5' primer and a J-beta primer mix, a second PCR was run for roughly 6 to 12 cycles. MiXCR was run by TCRdb on the 5' RACE reads, yielding one entry per CDR3 protein. In the table there are roughly 800,000 distinct CDR3 sequences, over 45% of which are singletons. Sequenced material: blood. The receptors derive from a man aged 30 to 39 in good health.

This chain joins TRBV20-1 and TRBJ2-7; 12 positions agree with TRBD2. The CDR3 has 17 residues. V shed 0 bases, J shed 6 bases, and the junction held 12 bases outside the gene matches. The germline gives CDR1 DFQATT, CDR2 SNEGSKA (reference sequence). The CDR3 bases are TGCAGTGCTAGAGACAGCACCTGGACTAGCGGGGTGGGCGAGCAGTACTTC. Translated, it gives CSARDSTWTSGVGEQYF.

This clonotype has more than one count but fewer than ten. The chain has TRBV7-2 and TRBJ2-4, with TRBD2 matching 8 bases. The DNA end favors TRBJ2-7, so the J call may be wrong. Germline V gene data show CDR1 as SGHTA and CDR2 as FQGNSA. The CDR3 sequence is 14 residues long. Here the CDR3 reads CASSFGLAEYEQYF. DNA of the CDR3: TGTGCCAGCAGCTTTGGACTAGCCGAATACGAGCAGTACTTC.

This clonotype has only a few counts. V is TRBV4-2 and J is TRBJ2-5; TRBD1 matches at 7 bases. Matching the DNA end better, TRBJ2-7 makes the J call doubtful. The CDR3 contains 16 residues. In germline, CDR1 is LGHNA, CDR2 YNFKEQ. CDR3 protein: CASSRVGTASNHEQYF. Here the CDR3 DNA reads TGTGCCAGCAGCCGGGTCGGGACAGCTAGTAACCACGAGCAGTACTTC.

The chain recombines TRBV11-2 with TRBJ2-5; D is unclear. V was trimmed by 1 base and J by 1 base, leaving 10 bases between them. Germline CDR1 reads SGHAT; CDR2 reads FQNNGV. The CDR3 consists of 15 residues. This CDR3 is CASSLVVQTQETQYF. The CDR3 nucleotides read TGTGCCAGCAGCTTAGTAGTACAGACCCAAGAGACCCAGTACTTC.

The rearrangement links TRBV20-1 to TRBJ2-3; 7 bases are shared with TRBD2. The CDR3 has 14 amino acids. Germline CDR1 is DFQATT and CDR2 is SNEGSKA (reference sequence). V trimming: 4 bases; J trimming: 0 bases; junction bases outside the gene matches: 4. CDR3 bases: TGCAGTGCTAAACTAGCGTCTAGCACAGATACGCAGTATTTT. Translation: CSAKLASSTDTQYF.

As for this clonotype: A much more abundant neighbour one base away suggests this may be a read error. This chain joins TRBV20-1 and TRBJ2-7; tentative D call: TRBD2 (5 bases). CDR1 is DFQATT and CDR2 is SNEGSKA in the germline V gene (reference sequence). CDR3 length: 14 amino acids. The CDR3 protein is CGANYPGKPYEQYF. In DNA, the CDR3 is TGCGGTGCTAATTACCCCGGGAAGCCCTACGAGCAGTACTTC.

The V call is TRBV28, the J call TRBJ1-5; D not certain. Trimming stripped 6 bases from V and 7 bases from J, with 10 bases between. This CDR3 comprises 12 residues. Germline CDR1 and CDR2: MDHEN and SYDVKM. This CDR3 is CASSLNGQPQHF. CDR3 bases: TGTGCCAGCAGCCTGAATGGGCAGCCCCAGCATTTT.

This clonotype was counted only a few times. V is TRBV29-1 and J is TRBJ2-7; 8 nucleotides agree with TRBD1. The CDR3 consists of 12 residues. With V trimmed by 7 bases and J by 7 bases, 9 bases remained unmatched. Looked up from germline, CDR1 is SQVTM and CDR2 is ANQGSEA. CDR3 coding DNA: TGCAGCGCAAGACAGGGGCCGCTAGAGCAGTACTTC. Its translation: CSARQGPLEQYF.

The V and J genes are TRBV5-1 and TRBJ1-2; 9 bases align to TRBD1. V dropped 0 bases and J dropped 8; count of bases not matched to a gene: 5. Germline V gene lookup returns CDR1 SGHRS and CDR2 YFSETQ. The CDR3 sequence is 14 residues long. In nucleotides, the CDR3 is TGCGCCAGCAGCTTGGAGGGACAGGGAGGAGGCTACACCTTC. It is translated as CASSLEGQGGGYTF.

V gene TRBV20-1 combines with J gene TRBJ1-2, with D uncertain. The germline V gene has CDR1 DFQATT and CDR2 SNEGSKA (reference sequence). Between the trimmed V and J ends, which lost 3 bases and 4 bases, there was a span of 12 bases. The CDR3 extends over 13 amino acids. The chain's CDR3 is CSASRQDAYGYTF. DNA for the CDR3: TGCAGTGCTAGTCGTCAGGATGCCTATGGCTACACCTTC.

The gene calls are TRBV30 and TRBJ1-5; 7 bases line up with TRBD1. Germline values: CDR1 GTSNPN, CDR2 SVGIG (reference sequence). J lost 4 bases, V lost 0 bases, and 6 bases had no gene match. CDR3 length: 15 residues. This chain's CDR3 is CAWSVRDRENQPQHF. CDR3 in DNA: TGTGCCTGGAGTGTACGAGACAGGGAGAATCAGCCCCAGCATTTT.

The J gene is TRBJ2-1, the V gene TRBV20-1, with TRBD2 matching over 9 bases. The CDR3 contains 19 residues. Germline V CDR1 and CDR2: DFQATT, SNEGSKA (reference sequence). The V segment lost 1 base and the J segment 7 bases; nucleotides outside the gene matches: 20. The CDR3 nucleotides read TGCAGTGCTAGAGCGGCAGCGGGGGGCAGCCCCCTCTCGAGGAATGAGCAGTTCTTC. Residues: CSARAAAGGSPLSRNEQFF.

CDR3 sequence (DNA): TGCGCCAGCAGCTTTAACGGACCCCCCTACGAGCAGTACTTC. Protein sequence: CASSFNGPPYEQYF. The rearrangement links TRBV5-1 to TRBJ2-7; D unclear. This CDR3 contains 14 residues. CDR1 is SGHRS and CDR2 is YFSETQ in the germline V gene. With 2 bases removed from V and 2 bases from J, the gap between germline ends came to 11 bases. The full variable domain, in which reference TRBV5-1 and TRBJ2-7 provide the parts outside the CDR3, is KAGVTQTPRYLIKTRGQQVTLSCSPISGHRSVSWYQQTPGQGLQFLFEYFSETQRNKGNFPGRFSGRQFSNSRSEMNVSTLELGDSALYLCASSFNGPPYEQYFGPGTRLTVT.

V and J are TRBV20-1 and TRBJ2-1, with 8 bases lining up with TRBD2. The CDR3 runs 12 residues. In germline, CDR1 is DFQATT, CDR2 SNEGSKA (reference sequence). J gave up 5 bases and V 6 bases, and 3 bases lay outside the gene matches. The CDR3 DNA reads as TGCAGTGCCAGCGGGGGTAACAATGAGCAGTTCTTC. Translating gives CSASGGNNEQFF.

This chain joins TRBV9 and TRBJ1-1, with TRBD1 as a possible D gene (5 bases). This CDR3 has 14 amino acids. Trimming took off 0 bases at V and 5 bases at J, with 11 bases between the two ends. The germline gives CDR1 SGDLS, CDR2 YYNGEE. CDR3 in amino acids: CASSVAQGGTEAFF. The CDR3 nucleotides read TGTGCCAGCAGCGTAGCCCAGGGAGGGACTGAAGCTTTCTTT.

This clonotype was observed a handful of times. The chain combines TRBV15 with TRBJ1-2; D perhaps matches TRBD1 (5 bases). CDR3 length equals 15 residues. Germline assignment: CDR1 LNHNV and CDR2 YYDKDF (reference sequence). The V end lost 0 bases, the J end lost 5 bases, and 13 bases lay between the germline ends. The CDR3 loop reads CATSRDLTGVYGYTF. DNA of the CDR3: TGTGCCACCAGCAGAGATCTGACGGGGGTATATGGCTACACCTTC.

This chain connects TRBV20-1 to TRBJ2-4, with unresolved D. The germline V and J ends were trimmed by 6 bases and 8 bases, with 14 bases remaining between them. CDR1 DFQATT and CDR2 SNEGSKA come from the germline V gene (reference sequence). The CDR3 runs to 12 residues. The CDR3 region has the DNA TGCAGTGCAACCCGTGATGGTTACATTCAGTACTTC. Amino acids: CSATRDGYIQYF.

Regarding this clonotype: One base away lies a much larger clone, so this may be a sequencing read error. The chain combines TRBV3-1 with TRBJ2-7, with a possible D match to TRBD2 (6 bases). The CDR3 sequence is 16 residues long. Germline values: CDR1 LGHDT, CDR2 YNNKEL (reference sequence). V was pared by 2 bases and J by 5 bases, with 19 bases between. The CDR3 DNA reads as TGTGCCAGCAGCCAAATAATCGCGGGGAGAACCGACGAGCAGTACTTC. The encoded protein is CASSQIIAGRTDEQYF.

The V and J genes are TRBV29-1 and TRBJ1-5, with 10 bases aligning to TRBD1. The CDR3 contains 12 residues. V was pared by 7 bases and J by 6 bases, with 3 bases of the junction left unmatched. CDR1 is SQVTM and CDR2 is ANQGSEA in the germline V gene. CDR3: CSAGDRGQPQHF. The DNA of the CDR3 is TGCAGCGCCGGGGACAGGGGTCAGCCCCAGCATTTT.

This clonotype was detected a few times. The chain links TRBV20-1 to TRBJ1-2; perhaps TRBD1 as D (5 bases). CDR1 DFQATT and CDR2 SNEGSKA come from the germline V gene (reference sequence). The ends were cut back, 1 base at V and 7 bases at J, with 19 bases in the middle. CDR3 size: 15 residues. CDR3 residues: CSARVALGVEGGYTF. CDR3 in DNA: TGCAGTGCTAGAGTAGCTCTGGGGGTAGAGGGTGGCTACACCTTC.

This CDR3 reads CSALSTVAEPYNEQFF. The CDR3 DNA is TGCAGTGCTCTCTCGACCGTAGCGGAACCCTACAATGAGCAGTTCTTC. The V call is TRBV20-1, the J call TRBJ2-1; possible D gene TRBD2, 6 bases. V was clipped by 5 bases and J by 2 bases, with 19 bases between them. This CDR3 is 16 amino acids long. CDR1 and CDR2 (germline): DFQATT, SNEGSKA (reference sequence).

The chain is built from TRBV7-9 and TRBJ2-7; unclear D gene. Per germline, CDR1 SEHNR and CDR2 FQNEAQ (reference sequence). Trimming cost V 5 bases and J 7 bases, with 9 bases left between them. The CDR3 is made up of 11 amino acids. The CDR3 bases are TGTGCCAGCAGCCCCGACGAAGAGCAGTACTTC. Amino acid sequence: CASSPDEEQYF.

The genes are TRBV30 and TRBJ2-7, with D perhaps given as TRBD1 or TRBD2 (7 bases each). Trimming pared 4 bases from V and 2 bases from J, leaving 15 bases between. The CDR3 extends over 14 amino acids. The germline CDR1 and CDR2 sequences are GTSNPN and SVGIG (reference sequence). CDR3 in amino acids: CAWKQRDSTYEQYF. The CDR3 nucleotides are TGTGCCTGGAAGCAGCGGGACAGCACCTACGAGCAGTACTTC.